This entry is about one T cell receptor (beta chain). Its antigen has not been determined. No base qualities exist here, and no much larger clone lies one base off it. Ipilimumab was given at 1 mg/kg intravenously on day 1 of selected weeks, and checkpoint therapy started 14 to 28 days after autologous transplant. Nivolumab was given at 3 mg/kg intravenously on day 1 of weeks 1, 4, 7, 10, and every two weeks through week 26. This Phase Ib clinical trial tested ipilimumab plus nivolumab, a combined checkpoint inhibition, as consolidation after autologous stem cell transplantation. This record comes from a study of ipilimumab plus nivolumab after autologous stem cell transplantation (dated by TCRdb to the early 2020s). At the level of the whole study: The median number of doses received by trial patients was 4 to 6 for ipilimumab and 8 for nivolumab. The intent-to-treat population of the trial was made up of around 35 patients. The DLBCL cohort included primary refractory and relapsed disease, with 18-month progression-free survival of approximately 87% and 28% respectively. The trial enrolled patients with high-risk diffuse large B cell lymphoma, mature T cell lymphoma, or multiple myeloma undergoing autologous transplant.

The germline V gene supplies CDR1 LGHNA and CDR2 YNFKEQ. Relative to germline, V is missing 1 base and J is missing 3 bases, with 13 bases of the junction outside any gene match. The CDR3 has 18 amino acids, counting the end cysteine and phenylalanine. The kept DNA is CDR3 alone, 54 bases in frame from the first base. What the research found in general, with its limitations: Combined checkpoint inhibition appeared tolerable as post-transplant consolidation, according to the authors' conclusion. According to the authors, a biologic rationale for studying the approach further came from T cell receptor repertoire, regulatory T cell phenotype and gut microbiota profiles.

The library came from the immunoSEQ multiplex PCR assay. Sourced from immuneACCESS, this table was stored by TCRdb with only in-frame sequences that have V and J called. A share of the clones is absent; for the studies checked, an unresolved V gene accounts for under half, and the remainder has no known explanation. For this sample there are 15,000 to 20,000 clones; 81% appear just once. Jointly, the top ten make up around 7% of the sample. The TCR sequence derives from a male donor with diffuse large B-cell lymphoma. Sequencing was performed on PBMCs, taken in a trial of ipilimumab plus nivolumab as post-transplant consolidation. The sequence links TRBV4-2 to TRBJ2-5; 8 nucleotides in the junction match TRBD2. The encoded CDR3 is CASSQVIGGGSFEETQYF. The nucleotide sequence is given as TGTGCCAGCAGCCAAGTTATAGGCGGGGGGAGTTTTGAAGAGACCCAGTACTTC.